The entry below describes one T cell receptor beta chain. Assay used: immunoSEQ multiplex PCR; TCRdb lists only in-frame clones, some missing. Here the sample spans about 44,000 clones, 94% being singletons. V was pared by 6 bases and J by 4 bases, with 9 bases of the junction left unmatched. Germline CDR1 reads MNHNY; CDR2 reads SVGAGI (reference sequence). The CDR3 is 15 residues long. This sample stems from a study of T cell changes during pregnancy in multiple sclerosis. V gene TRBV6-6 combines with J gene TRBJ2-7; 10 bases align to TRBD1. Sequenced here: CD4+ T cells from peripheral blood mononuclear cells, sampled in the first trimester of pregnancy. The receptor was derived from a female donor with multiple sclerosis, enrolled in a pregnancy study. The CDR3 nucleotides are TGTGCCAGCAGCCTCGGGACAGGGGACCTTTACGAGCAGTACTTC. It codes for CASSLGTGDLYEQYF.